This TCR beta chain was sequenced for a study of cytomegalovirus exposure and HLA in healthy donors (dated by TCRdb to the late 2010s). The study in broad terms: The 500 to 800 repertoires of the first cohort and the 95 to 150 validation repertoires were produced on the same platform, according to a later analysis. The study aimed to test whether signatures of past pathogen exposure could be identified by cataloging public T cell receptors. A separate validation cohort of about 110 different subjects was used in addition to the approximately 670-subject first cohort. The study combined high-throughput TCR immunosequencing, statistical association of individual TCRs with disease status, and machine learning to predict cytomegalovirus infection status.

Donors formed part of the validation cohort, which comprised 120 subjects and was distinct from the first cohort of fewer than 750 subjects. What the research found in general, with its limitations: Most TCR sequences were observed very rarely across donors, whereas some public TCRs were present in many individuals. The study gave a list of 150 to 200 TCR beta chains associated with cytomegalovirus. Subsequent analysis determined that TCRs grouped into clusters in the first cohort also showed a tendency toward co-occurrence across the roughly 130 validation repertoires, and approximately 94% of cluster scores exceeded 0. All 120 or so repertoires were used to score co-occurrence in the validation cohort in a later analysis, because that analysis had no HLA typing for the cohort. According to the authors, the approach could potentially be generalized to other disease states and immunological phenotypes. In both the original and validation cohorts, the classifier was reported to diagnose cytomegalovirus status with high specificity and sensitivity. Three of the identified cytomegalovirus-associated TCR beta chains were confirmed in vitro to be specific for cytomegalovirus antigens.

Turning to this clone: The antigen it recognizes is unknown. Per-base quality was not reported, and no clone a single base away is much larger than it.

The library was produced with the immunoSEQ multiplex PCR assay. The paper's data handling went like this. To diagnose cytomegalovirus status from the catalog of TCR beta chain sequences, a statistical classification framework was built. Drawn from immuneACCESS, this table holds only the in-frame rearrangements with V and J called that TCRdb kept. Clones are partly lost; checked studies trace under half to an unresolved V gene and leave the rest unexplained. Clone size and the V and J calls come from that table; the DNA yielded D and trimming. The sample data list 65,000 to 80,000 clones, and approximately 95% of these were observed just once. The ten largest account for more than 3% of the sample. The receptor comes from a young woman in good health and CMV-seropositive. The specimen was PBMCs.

The DNA is TGTGCCAGCAGCTTAGTAACAGGGTTAAAGAACACTGAAGCTTTCTTT. It translates to CASSLVTGLKNTEAFF. This sequence uses TRBV7-2 and TRBJ1-1; a tentative D call is TRBD1 (6 bases match). The CDR3 starts with the cysteine, ends with the phenylalanine, and has 16 residues. This entry keeps only the CDR3 DNA: 48 bases, framed from base 1. From a lookup of the germline V gene, CDR1 and CDR2 are SGHTA and FQGNSA. The germline ends are 13 bases apart after V is trimmed by 1 base and J by 1 base. Full variable domain (CDR3 extended with the reference TRBV7-2 and TRBJ1-1 proteins): GAGVSQSPSNKVTEKGKDVELRCDPISGHTALYWYRQSLGQGLEFLIYFQGNSAPDKSGLPSDRFSAERTGGSVSTLTIQRTQQEDSAVYLCASSLVTGLKNTEAFFGQGTRLTVV.